This TCR beta chain was sequenced for a study of blood T cell repertoires in COVID-19 (dated by TCRdb to about 2020). For the wider study: Samples from collaborators originated in the United States, Italy and Spain and spanned both the acute and convalescent phases of COVID-19. The material from the prospective study consisted of cDNA or gDNA derived from T cells, B-cell-depleted T cells, or PBMCs. Subjects who had been exposed to COVID-19, were actively infected with it, or had recovered from it provided the deeply sampled blood TCRbeta repertoires that made up the dataset. The repertoires were released in a freely available public database intended as a resource for research on the immune response to SARS-CoV-2. The samples were drawn from the first 160 participants of the ongoing ImmuneRACE study and from 950 to 1,500 subjects provided by 6 global collaborators. The sample metadata nearly always contained a de-identified subject ID, COVID-19 status, age in years and sex. Where available, HLA class I and class II types were obtained from metadata supplied by the sample provider rather than from assay-based typing. The paper's findings and limits, for the study overall: How much clinical and demographic metadata was included differed by source and by participant, and the metadata was provided uncurated.

The germline V gene (reference sequence) supplies CDR1 WNHNN and CDR2 SYGVQD. Including cysteine and phenylalanine, the CDR3 has 14 amino acids. Just the 42-base CDR3 DNA is kept, in frame starting at base 1. Cut back by 6 bases and 3 bases, the V and J ends lie 12 bases apart. TCRbeta CDR3 regions were amplified from genomic DNA by means of the immunoSEQ Assay, a bias-controlled multiplex PCR. From the authors' description of their analysis: Nucleated cell counts per sample were estimated from amplification of reference gene primers within the assay. Sequence reads were collapsed and filtered to measure the absolute abundance of every unique TCRbeta CDR3 rearrangement. Productive Simpson clonality was computed per sample as the square root of Simpson's diversity index over productive rearrangements. The immuneACCESS repertoire file appears here via TCRdb, limited to in-frame rearrangements. These files lack a portion of the clones; in checked studies, under half of the deficit traces to unresolved V genes, and the cause of the others is not known. D and trimming come from the DNA, and the V and J calls and clone size come from that table. The sample table contains 150,000 to 200,000 clones; only one count was recorded for 80% to 85% of them. The leading ten clones occupy roughly 3% of the sample.

In the case of this clone: This clone's antigen is unknown. The input lacks base qualities; no much larger clone sits a single base away.

Each collaborating institution followed its own protocols to collect whole blood in K2EDTA tubes. For TCRbeta analysis, collaborators shipped samples as frozen whole blood, isolated PBMCs, or DNA extracted from either of those sample types. The rearrangement combines TRBV10-1 with TRBJ1-5; a tentative D call is TRBD1 (6 bases match). The TCR sequence derives from a human donor with acute or convalescent COVID-19. The donor label of this sample is uncertain. Sequenced input: peripheral blood. The nucleotide sequence reads as follows: TGCGCCAGCAGCTCAGGGGATTTCAATCAGCCCCAGCATTTT. Translated, it reads CASSSGDFNQPQHF.